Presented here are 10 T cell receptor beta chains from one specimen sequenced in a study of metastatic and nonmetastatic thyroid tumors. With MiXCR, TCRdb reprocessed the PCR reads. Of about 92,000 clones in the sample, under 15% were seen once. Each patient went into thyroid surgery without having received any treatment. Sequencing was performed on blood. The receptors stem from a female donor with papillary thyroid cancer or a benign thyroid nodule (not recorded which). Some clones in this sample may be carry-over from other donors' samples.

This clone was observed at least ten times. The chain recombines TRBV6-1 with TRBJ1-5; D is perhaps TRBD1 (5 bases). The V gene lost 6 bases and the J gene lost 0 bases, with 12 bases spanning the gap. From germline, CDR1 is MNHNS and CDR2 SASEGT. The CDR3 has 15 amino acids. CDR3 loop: CASRTGHYSNQPQHF. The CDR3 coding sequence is TGTGCCAGCAGGACCGGACACTATAGCAATCAGCCCCAGCATTTT.

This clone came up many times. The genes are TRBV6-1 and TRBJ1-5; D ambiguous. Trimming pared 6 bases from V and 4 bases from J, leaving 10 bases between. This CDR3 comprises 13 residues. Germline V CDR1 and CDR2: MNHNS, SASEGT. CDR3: CASRPTLNQPQHF. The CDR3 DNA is TGTGCCAGCAGACCAACACTTAATCAGCCCCAGCATTTT.

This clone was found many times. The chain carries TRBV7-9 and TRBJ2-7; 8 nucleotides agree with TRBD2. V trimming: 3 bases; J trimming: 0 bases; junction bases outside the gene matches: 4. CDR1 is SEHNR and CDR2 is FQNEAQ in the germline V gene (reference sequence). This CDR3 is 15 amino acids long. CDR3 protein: CASSFAGGDSYEQYF. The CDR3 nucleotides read TGTGCCAGCAGCTTTGCGGGGGGAGACTCCTACGAGCAGTACTTC.

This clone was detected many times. The CDR3 nucleotides read TGTGCCCCCTGGGGCAAGACAGGCTGGCACGAGCAGTACTTC. It codes for CAPWGKTGWHEQYF. The chain carries TRBV24-1 and TRBJ2-7; a weak D match, TRBD1 (6 bases). The length of the CDR3 is 14 residues. CDR1 is KGHDR and CDR2 is SFDVKD in the germline V gene. Trimming left V 12 bases short and J 5 bases short, with 22 bases between.

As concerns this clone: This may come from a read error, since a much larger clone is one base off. CDR3 loop: CASGREDGTQYF. CDR3 DNA sequence: TGTGCCAGCGGACGGGAAGATGGTACGCAGTATTTT. J is TRBJ2-3 and V is TRBV9; D might be TRBD2 (5 bases). The CDR3 sequence is 12 residues long. The germline V and J ends were trimmed by 7 bases and 8 bases, with 14 bases remaining between them. The germline gives CDR1 SGDLS, CDR2 YYNGEE.

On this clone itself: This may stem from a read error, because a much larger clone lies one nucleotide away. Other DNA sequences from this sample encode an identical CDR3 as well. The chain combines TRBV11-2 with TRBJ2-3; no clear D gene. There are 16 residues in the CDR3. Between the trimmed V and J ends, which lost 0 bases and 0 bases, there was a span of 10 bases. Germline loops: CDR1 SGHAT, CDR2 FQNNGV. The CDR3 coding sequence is TGTGCCAGCAGCTTAGACGGTACAGCAAGCACAGATACGCAGTATTTT. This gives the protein CASSLDGTASTDTQYF.

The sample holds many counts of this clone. The DNA for the CDR3 is TGCAGTGCTAGAGATCAGAGCGGGAGCTCCTACAATGAGCAGTTCTTC. The encoded protein is CSARDQSGSSYNEQFF. This chain connects TRBV20-1 to TRBJ2-1; 8 nucleotides align to TRBD2. V shed 0 bases and J 0 bases; nucleotides not matched to a gene: 4. CDR1 DFQATT and CDR2 SNEGSKA come from the germline V gene (reference sequence). The CDR3 is made up of 16 amino acids.

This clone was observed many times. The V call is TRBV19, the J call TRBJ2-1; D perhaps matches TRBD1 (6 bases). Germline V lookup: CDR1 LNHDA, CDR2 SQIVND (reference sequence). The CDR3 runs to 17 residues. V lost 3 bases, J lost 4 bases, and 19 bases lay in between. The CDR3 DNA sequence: TGTGCCAGTAGTATGCCATCGAGTAGGGGGTTATACAATGAGCAGTTCTTC. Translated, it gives CASSMPSSRGLYNEQFF.

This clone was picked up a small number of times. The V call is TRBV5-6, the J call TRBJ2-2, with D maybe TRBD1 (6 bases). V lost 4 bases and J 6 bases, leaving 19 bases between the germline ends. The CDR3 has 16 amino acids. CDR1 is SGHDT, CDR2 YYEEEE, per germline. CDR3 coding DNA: TGTGCCAGCAGCCTACAGGGTTATGAGGGGCCCGGGGAGCTGTTTTTT. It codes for CASSLQGYEGPGELFF. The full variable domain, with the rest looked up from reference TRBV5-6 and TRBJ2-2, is DAGVTQSPTHLIKTRGQQVTLRCSPKSGHDTVSWYQQALGQGPQFIFQYYEEEERQRGNFPDRFSGHQFPNYSSELNVNALLLGDSALYLCASSLQGYEGPGELFFGEGSRLTVL.

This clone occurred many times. The CDR3 nucleotides read TGTGCCAGCAGTTTCGGTTATAATCAGCCCCAGCATTTT. It codes for CASSFGYNQPQHF. The chain employs TRBV12-3 or TRBV12-4 and TRBJ1-5, with unresolved D. V lost 3 bases and J 4 bases, leaving 7 bases between the germline ends. The CDR3 runs to 13 residues.